One and the same sample provided the 10 T cell receptor beta chains below, sequenced in a study of T cells in Graves' hyperthyroidism and ophthalmopathy (dated by TCRdb to about 2019). Library preparation employed multiplex PCR. This sample was sequenced with an Illumina HiSeq 2000. TCR beta CDR3 regions were amplified from RNA transcripts. For the first round of RT-PCR on the TCR CDR3, the HTBI primer set was used together with the Qiagen OneStep RT-PCR kit. TCRdb itself trimmed the public reads at Q25 with fastp, ran MiXCR and retained productive beta chains. Entries are consolidated by CDR3 protein sequence, retaining the most common genes and DNA. The sample contains about 720,000 distinct CDR3 sequences, about 17% of them found a single time. Approximately 15% of the sample lies in the top ten. The sequenced sample consisted of blood. The receptors derive from a woman aged 45 to 65 with Graves' hyperthyroidism that later progressed to Graves' ophthalmopathy.

The rearrangement joins TRBV19 to TRBJ2-7, with a weak D call TRBD2 (5 bases). This CDR3 is 14 amino acids long. V was shortened by 5 bases and J by 2 bases, with 13 bases between the two germline ends. Germline CDR1 is LNHDA and CDR2 is SQIVND (reference sequence). Written as DNA, the CDR3 is TGTGCCAGTAGTTTTGGAGGTCTACCCTACGAGCAGTACTTC. As protein: CASSFGGLPYEQYF.

The chain combines TRBV5-6 with TRBJ1-4; D perhaps matches TRBD1 (5 bases). Germline CDR1 is SGHDT and CDR2 is YYEEEE. V lost 7 bases, J lost 3 bases, and 13 bases lay in between. The CDR3 totals 14 residues. The CDR3 bases are TGTGCCAGCGGGGCCGGGCCCTCTAATGAAAAACTGTTTTTT. Protein product: CASGAGPSNEKLFF.

This clonotype showed up just a few times. The rearrangement links TRBV9 to TRBJ2-1, with D unresolved. In germline, CDR1 is SGDLS, CDR2 YYNGEE. This CDR3 comprises 18 residues. V lost 0 bases to trimming and J lost 0 bases, with 16 bases between them. The CDR3 reads CASSVGGYGLSSYNEQFF. DNA of the CDR3: TGTGCCAGCAGCGTAGGTGGGTACGGGCTCAGCTCCTACAATGAGCAGTTCTTC.

The table lists this clonotype with a few counts. J is TRBJ2-5 and V is TRBV5-1; 7 positions match TRBD1. The CDR3 spans 15 residues. V shed 4 bases and J 2 bases; nucleotides not matched to a gene: 8. The germline gives CDR1 SGHRS, CDR2 YFSETQ. The CDR3 coding sequence is TGCGCCAGCAGCGACCTAGGGACAGAACAAGAGACCCAGTACTTC. This translates into CASSDLGTEQETQYF.

This clonotype was picked up many times. The gene calls are TRBV19 and TRBJ1-1; D ambiguous. The length of the CDR3 is 14 residues. Germline V gives CDR1 LNHDA, CDR2 SQIVND (reference sequence). V dropped 3 bases and J dropped 0 bases, with 8 bases sitting between them. CDR3 bases: TGTGCCAGTAGTATCGACAACATGAACACTGAAGCTTTCTTT. Translated, it gives CASSIDNMNTEAFF.

V is TRBV20-1 and J is TRBJ1-1, with D maybe TRBD1 (5 bases). The CDR3 spans 12 residues. Germline assignment: CDR1 DFQATT and CDR2 SNEGSKA (reference sequence). In nucleotides, the CDR3 is TGCACTCCACAGGTCAGGAACACTGAAGCTTTCTTT. It is translated as CTPQVRNTEAFF.

This rearrangement joins TRBV6-1 to TRBJ2-1, with D uncertain. From germline, CDR1 is MNHNS and CDR2 SASEGT. The CDR3 runs 11 residues. The V end lost 6 bases, the J end lost 8 bases, and 8 bases lay between the germline ends. The CDR3 nucleotides are TGTGCCAGCAGCAACCTTGATGAGCAGTTCTTC. Protein sequence: CASSNLDEQFF.

This rearrangement joins TRBV5-1 to TRBJ2-7; D could derive from TRBD1 or TRBD2 (5 bases each). Per germline, CDR1 SGHRS and CDR2 YFSETQ. The CDR3 spans 17 residues. V was trimmed by 4 bases and J by 1 base, leaving 21 bases between them. The CDR3 coding sequence is TGCGCCAGCAGCCCGAGCCGGGACCTTCCTTTTTCCTACGAGCAGTACTTC. Translating gives CASSPSRDLPFSYEQYF. The variable domain in full, completed from reference TRBV5-1 and TRBJ2-7, reads KAGVTQTPRYLIKTRGQQVTLSCSPISGHRSVSWYQQTPGQGLQFLFEYFSETQRNKGNFPGRFSGRQFSNSRSEMNVSTLELGDSALYLCASSPSRDLPFSYEQYFGPGTRLTVT.

This clonotype appeared many times. This chain uses TRBV5-1 with TRBJ1-2; possible D gene TRBD1, 6 bases. Germline lookup yields CDR1 SGHRS and CDR2 YFSETQ. V lost 5 bases to trimming and J lost 4 bases, with 12 bases between them. The CDR3 length is 13 residues. The CDR3 loop reads CASRLQGGYGYTF. CDR3 coding DNA: TGCGCCAGCAGGCTACAGGGAGGCTATGGCTACACCTTC.

The CDR3: CASSPRGTGANQPQHF. The CDR3 nucleotides are TGTGCCAGCTCACCACGCGGGACAGGGGCAAATCAGCCCCAGCATTTT. This chain uses TRBV18 with TRBJ1-5, with 10 bases matching TRBD1. The length of the CDR3 is 16 residues. V was pared by 1 base and J by 4 bases, with 4 bases of the junction left unmatched. Per germline, CDR1 KGHSH and CDR2 LQKENI.